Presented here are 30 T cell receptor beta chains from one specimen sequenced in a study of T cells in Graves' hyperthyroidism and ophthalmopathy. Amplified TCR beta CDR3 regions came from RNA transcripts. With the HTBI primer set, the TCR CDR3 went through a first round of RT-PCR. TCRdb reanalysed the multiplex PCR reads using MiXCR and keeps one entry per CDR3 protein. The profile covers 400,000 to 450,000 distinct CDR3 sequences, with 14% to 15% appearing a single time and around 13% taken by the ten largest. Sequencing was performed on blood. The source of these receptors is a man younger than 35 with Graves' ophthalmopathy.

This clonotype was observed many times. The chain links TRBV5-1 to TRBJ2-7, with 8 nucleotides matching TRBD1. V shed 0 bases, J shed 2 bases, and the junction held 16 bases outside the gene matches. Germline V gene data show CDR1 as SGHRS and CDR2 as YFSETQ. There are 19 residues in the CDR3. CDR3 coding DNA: TGCGCCAGCAGCTTGGGGGACAGGTTTGGCACTCTTTCAACCTACGAGCAGTACTTC. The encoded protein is CASSLGDRFGTLSTYEQYF.

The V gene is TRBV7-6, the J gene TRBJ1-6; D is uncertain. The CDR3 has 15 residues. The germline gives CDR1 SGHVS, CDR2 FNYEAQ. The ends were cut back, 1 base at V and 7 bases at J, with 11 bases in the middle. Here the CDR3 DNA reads TGTGCCAGCAGCTTAGAGACGATAAGAAATTCACCCCTCCACTTT. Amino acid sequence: CASSLETIRNSPLHF.

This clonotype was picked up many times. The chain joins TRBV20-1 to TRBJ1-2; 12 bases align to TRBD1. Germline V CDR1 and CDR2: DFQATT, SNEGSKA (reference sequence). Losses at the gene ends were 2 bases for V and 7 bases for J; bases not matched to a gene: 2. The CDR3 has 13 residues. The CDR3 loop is CSARRDRGPGYTF. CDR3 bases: TGCAGTGCTAGAAGGGACAGGGGGCCTGGCTACACCTTC.

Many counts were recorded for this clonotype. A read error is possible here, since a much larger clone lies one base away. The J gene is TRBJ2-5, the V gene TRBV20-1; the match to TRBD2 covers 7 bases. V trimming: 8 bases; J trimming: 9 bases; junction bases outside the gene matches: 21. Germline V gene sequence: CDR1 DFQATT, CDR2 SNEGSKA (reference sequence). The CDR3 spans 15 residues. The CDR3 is CSLTAGFGVWEAQYF. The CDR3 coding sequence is TGCAGTCTCACAGCGGGATTCGGAGTTTGGGAGGCCCAGTACTTC.

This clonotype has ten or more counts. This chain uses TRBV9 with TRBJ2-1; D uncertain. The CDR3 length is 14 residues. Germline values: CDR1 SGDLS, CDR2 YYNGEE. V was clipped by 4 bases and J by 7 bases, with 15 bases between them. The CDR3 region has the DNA TGTGCCAGCAGCACTCATGGGCTGGGGAATGAGCAGTTCTTC. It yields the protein CASSTHGLGNEQFF.

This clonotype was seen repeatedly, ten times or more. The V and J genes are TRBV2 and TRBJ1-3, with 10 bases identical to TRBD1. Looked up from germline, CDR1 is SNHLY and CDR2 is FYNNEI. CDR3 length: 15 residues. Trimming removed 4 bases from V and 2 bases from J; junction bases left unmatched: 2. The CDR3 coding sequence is TGTGCCAGCAGTGTTGACAGGGGGCCTGGAAACACCATATATTTT. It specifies CASSVDRGPGNTIYF.

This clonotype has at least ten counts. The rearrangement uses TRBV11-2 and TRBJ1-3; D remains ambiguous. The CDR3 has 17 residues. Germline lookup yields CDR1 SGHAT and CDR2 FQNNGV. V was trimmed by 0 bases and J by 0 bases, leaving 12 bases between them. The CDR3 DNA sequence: TGTGCCAGCAGCTTAGAAGTCCGACGACCCTCTGGAAACACCATATATTTT. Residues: CASSLEVRRPSGNTIYF.

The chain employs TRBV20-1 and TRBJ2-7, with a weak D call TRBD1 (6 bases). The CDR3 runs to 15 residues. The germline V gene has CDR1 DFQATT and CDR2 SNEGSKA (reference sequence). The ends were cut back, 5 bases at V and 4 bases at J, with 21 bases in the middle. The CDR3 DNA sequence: TGCAGTGCTTGGCCTTCCCGGACAGCTGGGTACGAGCAGTACTTC. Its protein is CSAWPSRTAGYEQYF.

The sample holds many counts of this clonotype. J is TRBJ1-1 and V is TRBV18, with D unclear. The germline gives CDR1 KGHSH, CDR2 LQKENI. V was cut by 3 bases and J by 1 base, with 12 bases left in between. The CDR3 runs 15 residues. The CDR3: CASSPNLQSNTEAFF. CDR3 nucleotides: TGTGCCAGCTCACCCAACCTGCAGTCGAACACTGAAGCTTTCTTT. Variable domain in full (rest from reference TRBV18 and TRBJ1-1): NAGVMQNPRHLVRRRGQEARLRCSPMKGHSHVYWYRQLPEEGLKFMVYLQKENIIDESGMPKERFSAEFPKEGPSILRIQQVVRGDSAAYFCASSPNLQSNTEAFFGQGTRLTVV.

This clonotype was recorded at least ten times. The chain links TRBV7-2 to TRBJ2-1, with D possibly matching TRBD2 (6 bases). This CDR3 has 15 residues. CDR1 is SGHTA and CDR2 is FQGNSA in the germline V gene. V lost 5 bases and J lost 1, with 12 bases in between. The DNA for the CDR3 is TGTGCCAGCAGCCTCACTAGCATGTCCTACAATGAGCAGTTCTTC. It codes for CASSLTSMSYNEQFF.

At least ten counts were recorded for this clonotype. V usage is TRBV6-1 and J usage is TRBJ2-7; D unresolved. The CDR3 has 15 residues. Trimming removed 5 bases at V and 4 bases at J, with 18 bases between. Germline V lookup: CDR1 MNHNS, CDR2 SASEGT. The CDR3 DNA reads TGTGCCAGCAGTTCCATGGGGATGGGTATATACGAGCAGTACTTC. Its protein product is CASSSMGMGIYEQYF.

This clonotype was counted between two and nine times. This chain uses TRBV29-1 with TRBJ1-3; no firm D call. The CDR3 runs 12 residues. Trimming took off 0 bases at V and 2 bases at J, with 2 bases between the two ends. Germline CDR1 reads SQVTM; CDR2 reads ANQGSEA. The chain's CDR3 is CSVEDPGNTIYF. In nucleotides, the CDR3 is TGCAGCGTTGAAGATCCTGGAAACACCATATATTTT.

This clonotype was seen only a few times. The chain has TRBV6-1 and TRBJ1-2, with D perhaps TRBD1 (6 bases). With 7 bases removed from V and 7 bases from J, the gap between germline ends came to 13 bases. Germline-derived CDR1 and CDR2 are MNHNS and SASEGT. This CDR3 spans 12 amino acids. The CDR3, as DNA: TGTGCCAGCACCGACGGGACATTTGGCTACACCTTC. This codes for CASTDGTFGYTF.

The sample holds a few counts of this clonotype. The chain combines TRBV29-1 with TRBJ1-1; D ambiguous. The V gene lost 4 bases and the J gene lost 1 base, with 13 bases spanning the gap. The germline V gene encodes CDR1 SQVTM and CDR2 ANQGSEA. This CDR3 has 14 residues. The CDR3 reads CSVVPHSSNTEAFF. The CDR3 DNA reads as TGCAGCGTTGTCCCCCACAGCTCGAACACTGAAGCTTTCTTT. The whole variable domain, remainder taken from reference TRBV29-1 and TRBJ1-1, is SAVISQKPSRDICQRGTSLTIQCQVDSQVTMMFWYRQQPGQSLTLIATANQGSEATYESGFVIDKFPISRPNLTFSTLTVSNMSPEDSSIYLCSVVPHSSNTEAFFGQGTRLTVV.

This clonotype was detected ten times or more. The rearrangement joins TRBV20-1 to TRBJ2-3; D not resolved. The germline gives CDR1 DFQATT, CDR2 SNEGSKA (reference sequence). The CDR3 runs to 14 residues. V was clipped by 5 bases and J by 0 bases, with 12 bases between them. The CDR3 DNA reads TGCAGTGCTCCGGGTCTTCCCAGCACAGATACGCAGTATTTT. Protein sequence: CSAPGLPSTDTQYF.

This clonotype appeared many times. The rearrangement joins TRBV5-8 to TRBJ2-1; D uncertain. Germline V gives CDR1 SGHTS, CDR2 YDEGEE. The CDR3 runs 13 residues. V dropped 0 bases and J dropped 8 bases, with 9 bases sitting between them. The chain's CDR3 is CASSLESGHEQFF. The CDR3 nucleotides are TGTGCCAGCAGCTTGGAGTCGGGCCATGAGCAGTTCTTC.

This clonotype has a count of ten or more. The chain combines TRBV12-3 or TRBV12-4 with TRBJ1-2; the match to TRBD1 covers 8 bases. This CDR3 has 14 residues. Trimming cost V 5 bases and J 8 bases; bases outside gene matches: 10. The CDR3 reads CASSRAGTGFGYTF. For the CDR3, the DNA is TGTGCCAGCAGTCGAGCCGGGACAGGATTCGGCTACACCTTC.

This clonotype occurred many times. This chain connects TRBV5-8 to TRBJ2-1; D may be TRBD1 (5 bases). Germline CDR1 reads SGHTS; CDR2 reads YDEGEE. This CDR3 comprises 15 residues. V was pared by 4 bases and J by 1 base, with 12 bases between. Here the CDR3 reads CASSQGWASYNEQFF. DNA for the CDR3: TGTGCCAGCAGCCAGGGATGGGCTTCCTACAATGAGCAGTTCTTC.

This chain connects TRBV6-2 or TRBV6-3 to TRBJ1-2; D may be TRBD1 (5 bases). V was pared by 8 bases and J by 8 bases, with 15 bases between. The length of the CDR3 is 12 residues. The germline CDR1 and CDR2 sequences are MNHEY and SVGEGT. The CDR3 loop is CASAPRVLGYTF. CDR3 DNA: TGTGCCAGCGCTCCCAGGGTCTTGGGCTACACCTTC.

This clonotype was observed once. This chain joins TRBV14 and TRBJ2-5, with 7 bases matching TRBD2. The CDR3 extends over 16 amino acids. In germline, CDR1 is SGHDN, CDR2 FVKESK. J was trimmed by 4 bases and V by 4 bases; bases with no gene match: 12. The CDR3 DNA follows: TGTGCCAGCAGCCCCCAGTGGGCGGGAGTACGAGAGACCCAGTACTTC. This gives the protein CASSPQWAGVRETQYF.

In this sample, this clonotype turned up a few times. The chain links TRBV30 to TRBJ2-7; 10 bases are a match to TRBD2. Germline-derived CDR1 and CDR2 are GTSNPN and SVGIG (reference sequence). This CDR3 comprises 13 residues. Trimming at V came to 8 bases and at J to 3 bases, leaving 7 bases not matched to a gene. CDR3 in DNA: TGTGCCGGGGTCCCTAGCGGGAGCTACGAGCAGTACTTC. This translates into CAGVPSGSYEQYF.

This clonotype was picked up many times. The CDR3 here is CASSAGTSPYEQYF. CDR3 bases: TGCGCCAGCAGTGCTGGGACTAGTCCCTACGAGCAGTACTTC. This chain connects TRBV10-2 to TRBJ2-7; TRBD2 aligns across 8 bases. Looked up from germline, CDR1 is WSHSY and CDR2 is SAAADI. This CDR3 comprises 14 residues. V dropped 4 bases and J dropped 2; count of bases not matched to a gene: 4.

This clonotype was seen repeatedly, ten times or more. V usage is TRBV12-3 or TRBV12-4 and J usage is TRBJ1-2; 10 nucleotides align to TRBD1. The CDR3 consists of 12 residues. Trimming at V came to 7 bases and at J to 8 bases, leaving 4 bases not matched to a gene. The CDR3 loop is CASKTGGVGYTF. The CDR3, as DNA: TGTGCCAGCAAGACAGGGGGCGTGGGCTACACCTTC.

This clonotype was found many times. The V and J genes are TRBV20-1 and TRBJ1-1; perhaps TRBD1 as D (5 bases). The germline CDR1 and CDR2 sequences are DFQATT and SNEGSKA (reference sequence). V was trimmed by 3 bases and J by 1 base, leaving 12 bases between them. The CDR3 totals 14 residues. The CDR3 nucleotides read TGCAGTGCTAGTTTAGGGGCGGCGAACACTGAAGCTTTCTTT. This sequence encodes CSASLGAANTEAFF.

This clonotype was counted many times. DNA for the CDR3: TGCAGCGTCAGAACGACGGACTACACGCAGTATTTT. Amino acid sequence: CSVRTTDYTQYF. This chain joins TRBV29-1 and TRBJ2-3; D may be TRBD2 (6 bases). CDR3 length equals 12 residues. V was pared by 6 bases and J by 9 bases, with 16 bases between. Per the germline V gene, CDR1 is SQVTM and CDR2 is ANQGSEA.

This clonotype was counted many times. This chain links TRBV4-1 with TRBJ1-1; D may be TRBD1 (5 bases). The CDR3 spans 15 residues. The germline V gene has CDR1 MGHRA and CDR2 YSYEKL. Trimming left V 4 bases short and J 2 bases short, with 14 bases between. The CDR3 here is CASSLVGTANTEAFF. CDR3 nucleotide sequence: TGCGCCAGCAGCCTAGTAGGGACCGCCAACACTGAAGCTTTCTTT.

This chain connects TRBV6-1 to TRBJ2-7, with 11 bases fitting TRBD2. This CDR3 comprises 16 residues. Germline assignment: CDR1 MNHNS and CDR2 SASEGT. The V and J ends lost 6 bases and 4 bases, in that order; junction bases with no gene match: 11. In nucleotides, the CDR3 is TGTGCCAGCAGCCAAACCGGGACTAGCGGAAAGTACGAGCAGTACTTC. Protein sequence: CASSQTGTSGKYEQYF.

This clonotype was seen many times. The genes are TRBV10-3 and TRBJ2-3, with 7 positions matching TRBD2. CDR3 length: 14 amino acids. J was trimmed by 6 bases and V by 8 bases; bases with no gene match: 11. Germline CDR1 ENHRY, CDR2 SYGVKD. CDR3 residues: CAILIPGTTDTQYF. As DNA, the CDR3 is TGTGCCATCCTTATCCCCGGGACTACCGATACGCAGTATTTT.

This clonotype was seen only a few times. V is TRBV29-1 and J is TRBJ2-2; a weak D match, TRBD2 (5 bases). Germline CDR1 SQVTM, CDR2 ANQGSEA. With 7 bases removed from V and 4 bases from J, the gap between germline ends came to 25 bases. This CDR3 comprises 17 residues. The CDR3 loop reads CSAGVGPDGDGTGELFF. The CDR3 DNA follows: TGCAGCGCTGGGGTCGGACCAGACGGGGATGGCACCGGGGAGCTGTTTTTT.

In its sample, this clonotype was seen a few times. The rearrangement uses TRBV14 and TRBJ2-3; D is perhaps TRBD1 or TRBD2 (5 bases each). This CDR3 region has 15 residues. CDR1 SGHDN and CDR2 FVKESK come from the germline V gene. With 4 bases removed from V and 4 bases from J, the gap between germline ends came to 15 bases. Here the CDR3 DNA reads TGTGCCAGCAGCCCAACAGGCGGGTCTGCAGATACGCAGTATTTT. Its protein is CASSPTGGSADTQYF.